This entry lists 32 T cell receptor beta chains sequenced from one sample in a study of Ad26.COV2.S vaccination and SARS-CoV-2 variants. Noted treatment: some 20 received Ad26.COV2.S at low or high dose, single or two shots; roughly five received placebo; per-sample allocation not given. Sampling was performed 63 days after the first vaccine or placebo injection. TCRdb's table, derived via immunoSEQ multiplex PCR, lists solely in-frame clones and lacks some. Of 410,000 or so clones in the sample, approximately 90% were seen once. This specimen consisted of peripheral blood, obtained in a trial of Ad26.COV2.S vaccine versus placebo. These receptor sequences come from a person aged 18-65 years who received the Ad26.COV2.S COVID-19 vaccine or a placebo.

This clone was detected many times. CDR3 in amino acids: CASSQDTSGSYEQYF. CDR3 DNA: TGTGCCAGCAGCCAAGATACTAGCGGGTCCTACGAGCAGTACTTC. The chain links TRBV4-2 to TRBJ2-7; the match to TRBD2 covers 9 bases. Unmatched junction bases numbered 1, after V lost 0 bases and J lost 1 base. The CDR3 covers 15 residues. Germline-derived CDR1 and CDR2 are LGHNA and YNFKEQ.

To note about this clone: At one end, the junction sequence differs from germline, possibly due to a read error. The V and J genes are TRBV6-5 and TRBJ1-1, with a weak D call TRBD1 (6 bases). CDR3 length: 15 amino acids. Looked up from germline, CDR1 is MNHEY and CDR2 is SVGAGI. This CDR3 reads CASSDSGVFDTEAFF. DNA of the CDR3: TGTGCCAGCAGTGACTCAGGGGTGTTCGACACTGAAGCTTTCTTT.

J is TRBJ2-6 and V is TRBV2, with D uncertain. Trimming pared 4 bases from V and 7 bases from J, leaving 8 bases between. Germline CDR1 SNHLY, CDR2 FYNNEI. The length of the CDR3 is 13 residues. The CDR3 region is CASSGTEANVLTF. Written as DNA, the CDR3 is TGTGCCAGCAGTGGAACGGAAGCCAACGTCCTGACTTTC.

V and J are TRBV5-6 and TRBJ2-7; 10 nucleotides agree with TRBD1. This CDR3 has 15 amino acids. J was trimmed by 5 bases and V by 7 bases; bases with no gene match: 12. CDR1 and CDR2 from the germline V gene are SGHDT and YYEEEE. CDR3 loop: CASGSPDRGIDEQYF. Written as DNA, the CDR3 is TGTGCCAGCGGGTCCCCGGACAGGGGGATCGACGAGCAGTACTTC.

The CDR3 protein is CASSLQIGTDTQYF. As DNA, the CDR3 is TGTGCCAGCAGTTTACAGATAGGGACAGATACGCAGTATTTT. This chain links TRBV28 with TRBJ2-3; D uncertain. Germline lookup yields CDR1 MDHEN and CDR2 SYDVKM. The CDR3 is made up of 14 amino acids. V was shortened by 2 bases and J by 3 bases, with 9 bases between the two germline ends.

The CDR3 bases are TGCGCCAGCAGCTTGGCCACGAACACTGAAGCTTTCTTT. Translation: CASSLATNTEAFF. This chain uses TRBV5-1 with TRBJ1-1; D is uncertain. Germline V lookup: CDR1 SGHRS, CDR2 YFSETQ. V shed 0 bases and J shed 1 base, with 4 bases lying between them. The CDR3 runs 13 residues.

V is TRBV20-1 and J is TRBJ2-7, with 13 positions matching TRBD2. The CDR3 sequence is 19 residues long. With V trimmed by 6 bases and J by 4 bases, 21 bases remained unmatched. Germline V gene lookup returns CDR1 DFQATT and CDR2 SNEGSKA (reference sequence). The CDR3 here is CSASIRFPAGTSGTYEQYF. The DNA for the CDR3 is TGCAGTGCCAGTATTAGGTTTCCTGCCGGGACTAGCGGGACGTACGAGCAGTACTTC.

The V and J genes are TRBV27 and TRBJ2-3; 10 positions agree with TRBD1. V shed 4 bases, J shed 5 bases, and the junction held 6 bases outside the gene matches. CDR1 is MNHEY and CDR2 is SMNVEV in the germline V gene (reference sequence). CDR3 length equals 15 residues. CDR3 residues: CASSYGTGVKDTQYF. CDR3 bases: TGTGCCAGCAGTTACGGGACAGGGGTGAAAGATACGCAGTATTTT.

V usage is TRBV28 and J usage is TRBJ2-7; 8 positions match TRBD1. Germline CDR1 MDHEN, CDR2 SYDVKM. The CDR3 is made up of 13 amino acids. The V gene end was trimmed by 3 bases and the J gene end by 6 bases; junction bases not matched to a gene: 4. CDR3: CASSFGQGSEQYF. DNA for the CDR3: TGTGCCAGCAGTTTCGGACAGGGCTCCGAGCAGTACTTC.

The rearrangement joins TRBV9 to TRBJ2-6; D not resolved. V gave up 7 bases and J gave up 13 bases, with 15 bases separating them. The germline gives CDR1 SGDLS, CDR2 YYNGEE. The CDR3 is 12 amino acids. CDR3 DNA sequence: TGTGCCAGCCTCGGCCCCCATAGAGTCCTGACTTTC. It specifies CASLGPHRVLTF.

V usage is TRBV5-4 and J usage is TRBJ2-1; 7 nucleotides match TRBD2. The CDR3 sequence is 15 residues long. The ends lost 2 bases at V and 3 bases at J; junction bases unmatched: 5. Germline values: CDR1 SGHNT, CDR2 YYREEE (reference sequence). The CDR3 spells CASSLGSGNYNEQFF. The CDR3, as DNA: TGTGCCAGCAGCTTAGGGAGCGGGAACTACAATGAGCAGTTCTTC. Complete variable domain (other parts from reference TRBV5-4 and TRBJ2-1): ETGVTQSPTHLIKTRGQQVTLRCSSQSGHNTVSWYQQALGQGPQFIFQYYREEENGRGNFPPRFSGLQFPNYSSELNVNALELDDSALYLCASSLGSGNYNEQFFGPGTRLTVL.

This clone has more than one count but fewer than ten. The chain combines TRBV5-4 with TRBJ2-5; 7 bases line up with TRBD2. This CDR3 contains 14 residues. Germline V lookup: CDR1 SGHNT, CDR2 YYREEE (reference sequence). V lost 6 bases, J lost 2 bases, and 7 bases stayed unmatched. In DNA, the CDR3 is TGTGCCAGCACCGCTGGGGGGGTTCAAGAGACCCAGTACTTC. Its translation: CASTAGGVQETQYF.

The chain joins TRBV10-1 to TRBJ2-7; D is possibly TRBD2 (6 bases). CDR3 size: 15 residues. V dropped 2 bases and J dropped 5 bases, with 16 bases sitting between them. CDR1 WNHNN and CDR2 SYGVQD come from the germline V gene (reference sequence). The CDR3 coding sequence is TGCGCCAGCAGTGAGGGGGGGACCAGGTTTAACGAGCAGTACTTC. This gives the protein CASSEGGTRFNEQYF.

This chain links TRBV4-3 with TRBJ1-2, with 10 positions matching TRBD1. The CDR3 is made up of 16 amino acids. The J segment lost 5 bases and the V segment lost 0 bases, leaving 6 bases of the junction unmatched. CDR1 is LGHNA and CDR2 is YSLEER in the germline V gene. The CDR3 coding sequence is TGCGCCAGCAGCCAAGATTGGGACAGGGGAGAGTATGGCTACACCTTC. Protein sequence: CASSQDWDRGEYGYTF.

The chain recombines TRBV6-6 with TRBJ1-2, with D unclear. The germline V gene has CDR1 MNHNY and CDR2 SVGAGI (reference sequence). The CDR3 is 15 residues long. V dropped 0 bases and J dropped 2 bases, with 10 bases sitting between them. The DNA for the CDR3 is TGTGCCAGCAGTTACTCTGGACCGATGAACTATGGCTACACCTTC. Translated, it gives CASSYSGPMNYGYTF.

V gene TRBV29-1 combines with J gene TRBJ1-4, with D maybe TRBD1 (5 bases). Germline V lookup: CDR1 SQVTM, CDR2 ANQGSEA. V was trimmed by 4 bases and J by 3 bases, leaving 12 bases between them. The CDR3 length is 14 residues. In DNA, the CDR3 is TGCAGCGTTGGGGGGGGTAATCCTAATGAAAAACTGTTTTTT. Protein product: CSVGGGNPNEKLFF.

The genes are TRBV29-1 and TRBJ2-2, with 9 positions matching TRBD1. CDR3 length: 16 residues. From germline, CDR1 is SQVTM and CDR2 ANQGSEA. The J segment lost 5 bases and the V segment lost 2 bases, leaving 9 bases of the junction unmatched. CDR3 bases: TGCAGCGTTGAAAGGGGACAGGGAGTGGGGACCGGGGAGCTGTTTTTT. Its translation: CSVERGQGVGTGELFF.

The chain joins TRBV3-1 (or the pseudogene TRBV3-2) to TRBJ1-4; D unresolved. CDR1 and CDR2 from the germline V gene are LGHDT and YNNKEL (reference sequence). The ends were cut back, 1 base at V and 4 bases at J, with 7 bases in the middle. This CDR3 comprises 14 residues. The CDR3 DNA sequence: TGTGCCAGCAGCCAAGTAGTCAGTAATGAAAAACTGTTTTTT. Protein: CASSQVVSNEKLFF.

The V and J genes are TRBV6-1 and TRBJ1-4; D ambiguous. Trimming took 1 base from V and 6 from J, leaving 18 bases between them. Per germline, CDR1 MNHNS and CDR2 SASEGT. The CDR3 sequence is 17 residues long. The CDR3 protein is CASSEGIRVLLYEKLFF. CDR3 nucleotides: TGTGCCAGCAGTGAAGGGATTCGGGTACTATTATATGAAAAACTGTTTTTT.

The chain combines TRBV7-7 with TRBJ2-3; 8 positions match TRBD2. Germline-derived CDR1 and CDR2 are SSHAT and FNYEAQ (reference sequence). The length of the CDR3 is 13 residues. The CDR3 DNA is TGTGCTTCAGCGGGAGCAAGCACAGATACGCAGTATTTT. Its translation: CASAGASTDTQYF.

This clone was counted a few times. The J gene is TRBJ2-7, the V gene TRBV2; 8 bases agree with TRBD2. Germline V gene sequence: CDR1 SNHLY, CDR2 FYNNEI. The CDR3 totals 14 residues. J gave up 3 bases and V 4 bases, and 5 bases lay outside the gene matches. CDR3 region: CASSGGSGGYEQYF. The DNA for the CDR3 is TGTGCCAGCAGTGGTGGCAGCGGGGGCTACGAGCAGTACTTC. The entire variable domain, with the rest obtained from reference TRBV2 and TRBJ2-7, is as follows: EPEVTQTPSHQVTQMGQEVILRCVPISNHLYFYWYRQILGQKVEFLVSFYNNEISEKSEIFDDQFSVERPDGSNFTLKIRSTKLEDSAMYFCASSGGSGGYEQYFGPGTRLTVT.

This clone came up once. The V call is TRBV18, the J call TRBJ2-7; D not certain. V was clipped by 1 base and J by 1 base, with 8 bases between them. This CDR3 has 14 residues. Germline loops: CDR1 KGHSH, CDR2 LQKENI. CDR3 DNA: TGTGCCAGCTCACCACGATCGGAGTCCTACGAGCAGTACTTC. It yields the protein CASSPRSESYEQYF.

The chain links TRBV24-1 to TRBJ2-1; 8 bases map to TRBD2. The V and J ends lost 1 base and 8 bases, in that order; junction bases with no gene match: 9. Looked up from germline, CDR1 is KGHDR and CDR2 is SFDVKD. The CDR3 consists of 16 residues. The CDR3 here is CATSDLKRELSDEQFF. CDR3 coding DNA: TGTGCCACCAGTGATTTAAAGCGGGAGCTCAGTGATGAGCAGTTCTTC.

The chain joins TRBV9 to TRBJ2-3; D gene ambiguous. Germline lookup yields CDR1 SGDLS and CDR2 YYNGEE. This CDR3 has 14 amino acids. V lost 4 bases and J lost 5, with 14 bases in between. CDR3 sequence: CASSLSFMVDTQYF. The DNA for the CDR3 is TGTGCCAGCAGCCTGTCTTTCATGGTAGATACGCAGTATTTT.

This rearrangement joins TRBV9 to TRBJ2-3; the D gene is possibly TRBD2 (6 bases). This CDR3 contains 14 residues. Germline-derived CDR1 and CDR2 are SGDLS and YYNGEE. Trimming took off 2 bases at V and 6 bases at J, with 13 bases between the two ends. The CDR3 DNA reads as TGTGCCAGCAGCGTCCAGACTAGACGGGATACGCAGTATTTT. This sequence encodes CASSVQTRRDTQYF.

The CDR3 is CASGLVIAGPYNEQFF. The DNA of the CDR3 is TGTGCTAGTGGTTTGGTAATAGCGGGACCATACAATGAGCAGTTCTTC. The chain recombines TRBV12-5 with TRBJ2-1; TRBD2 agrees at 8 bases. Trimming at V came to 0 bases and at J to 4 bases, leaving 5 bases not matched to a gene. Germline V gene lookup returns CDR1 LGHNT and CDR2 FRNRAP. CDR3 size: 16 residues.

This clone was seen only once. This sequence joins TRBV5-1 and TRBJ1-1, with a weak D call TRBD1 (5 bases). The CDR3 runs 17 residues. Trimming removed 1 base from V and 4 bases from J, with 20 bases in between. Germline V gives CDR1 SGHRS, CDR2 YFSETQ. As DNA, the CDR3 is TGCGCCAGCAGCTTGACGGGGGACCTGGGAAGCGCCACTGAAGCTTTCTTT. Translation: CASSLTGDLGSATEAFF.

CDR3 sequence reads: CAWSVLGQPGPPRGTQYF. The CDR3 nucleotides are TGTGCCTGGAGTGTACTTGGGCAACCGGGACCTCCAAGAGGGACCCAGTACTTC. This chain joins TRBV30 and TRBJ2-5; perhaps D is TRBD1 or TRBD2 (5 bases each). This CDR3 comprises 18 residues. Trimming took 0 bases from V and 7 from J, leaving 27 bases between them. Per the germline V gene, CDR1 is GTSNPN and CDR2 is SVGIG (reference sequence).

This chain connects TRBV7-2 to TRBJ2-1; 12 bases fit TRBD2. CDR1 and CDR2 (germline): SGHTA, FQGNSA. This CDR3 has 15 amino acids. With V trimmed by 4 bases and J by 7 bases, 5 bases remained unmatched. DNA of the CDR3: TGTGCCAGCAGCTCACTAGCGGGAGGTACTAATGAGCAGTTCTTC. Amino acids: CASSSLAGGTNEQFF.

The chain uses TRBV18 and TRBJ2-1; the match to TRBD2 covers 8 bases. The germline V gene has CDR1 KGHSH and CDR2 LQKENI. CDR3 length: 16 amino acids. With 6 bases clipped from V and 8 bases from J, the junction kept 15 bases outside the gene matches. CDR3 sequence: CASSRLGLGSIDEQFF. The CDR3 DNA is TGTGCCAGCTCCCGGCTGGGACTAGGTTCTATCGATGAGCAGTTCTTC.

This clone has only one observation. V is TRBV27 and J is TRBJ2-7; a possible D gene is TRBD2 (5 bases). This CDR3 comprises 12 residues. Germline V gene lookup returns CDR1 MNHEY and CDR2 SMNVEV (reference sequence). V lost 6 bases to trimming and J lost 4 bases, with 10 bases between them. The CDR3 DNA sequence: TGTGCCAGCAGCCCAGGAGGATACGAGCAGTACTTC. It encodes CASSPGGYEQYF.

The chain joins TRBV3-1 (or the pseudogene TRBV3-2) to TRBJ1-1; D is unresolved. CDR1 LGHDT and CDR2 YNNKEL come from the germline V gene (reference sequence). The CDR3 is 14 amino acids. Trimming cost V 4 bases and J 1 base, with 10 bases left between them. The CDR3 region has the DNA TGTGCCAGCAGCCTACGACCCCCGAACACTGAAGCTTTCTTT. The encoded protein is CASSLRPPNTEAFF.